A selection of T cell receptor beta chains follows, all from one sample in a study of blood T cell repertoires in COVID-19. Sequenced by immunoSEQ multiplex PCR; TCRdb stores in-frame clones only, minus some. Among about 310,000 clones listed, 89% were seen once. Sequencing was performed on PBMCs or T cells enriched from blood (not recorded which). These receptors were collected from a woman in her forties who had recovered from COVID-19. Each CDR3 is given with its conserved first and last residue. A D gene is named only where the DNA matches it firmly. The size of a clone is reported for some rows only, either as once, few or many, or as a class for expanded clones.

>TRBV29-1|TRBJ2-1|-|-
CSVDLAEGEYNEQFF
TGCAGCGTTGATTTAGCCGAGGGGGAGTACAATGAGCAGTTCTTC
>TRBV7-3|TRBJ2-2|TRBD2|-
CASSLWLAGGPGELFF
TGTGCCAGCAGCTTATGGCTAGCGGGAGGGCCAGGGGAGCTGTTTTTT
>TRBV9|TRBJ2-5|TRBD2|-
CASSVGSGGLVGETQYF
TGTGCCAGCAGCGTAGGGAGCGGGGGGCTGGTTGGGGAGACCCAGTACTTC
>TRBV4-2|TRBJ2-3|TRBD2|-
CASSQDGLAGGADTQYF
TGTGCCAGCAGCCAAGATGGACTAGCGGGAGGAGCAGATACGCAGTATTTT
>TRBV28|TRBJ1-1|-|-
CASSLLLNTEAFF
TGTGCCAGCAGCCTCTTGTTGAACACTGAAGCTTTCTTT
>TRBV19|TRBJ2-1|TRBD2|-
CASQTSGRSNEQFF
TGTGCCAGTCAGACTAGCGGGAGGTCTAATGAGCAGTTCTTC
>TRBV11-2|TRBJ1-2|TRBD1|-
CASSSPRTGRHGYTF
TGTGCCAGCAGCTCCCCCCGGACAGGGCGGCATGGCTACACCTTC
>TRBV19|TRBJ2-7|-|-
CASSIEQGSYEQYF
TGTGCCAGTAGTATAGAACAGGGATCCTACGAGCAGTACTTC
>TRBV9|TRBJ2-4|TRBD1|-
CASSVGGQGYIQYF
TGTGCCAGCAGCGTAGGAGGACAGGGCTACATTCAGTACTTC
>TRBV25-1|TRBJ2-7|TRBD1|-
CASSGRGLLLSSYEQYF
TGTGCCAGCAGTGGCAGGGGGCTTCTACTTAGCTCCTACGAGCAGTACTTC
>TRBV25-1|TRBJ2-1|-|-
CASSETRERNNEQFF
TGTGCCAGCAGTGAAACGAGGGAGCGGAACAATGAGCAGTTCTTC
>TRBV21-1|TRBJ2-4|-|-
CASSETGLAKNIQYF
TGTGCCAGCAGCGAGACTGGACTAGCCAAAAACATTCAGTACTTC
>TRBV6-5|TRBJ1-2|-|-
CASGGTALSKGYTF
TGTGCCAGCGGAGGGACCGCCCTATCTAAGGGCTACACCTTC
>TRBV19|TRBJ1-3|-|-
CASSESTGTGNTIYF
TGTGCCAGTAGTGAAAGTACAGGGACTGGAAACACCATATATTTT
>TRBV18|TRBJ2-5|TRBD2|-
CASSPRASGSFLQETQYF
TGTGCCAGCTCACCCCGGGCTAGCGGGAGCTTTCTGCAAGAGACCCAGTACTTC
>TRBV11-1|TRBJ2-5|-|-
CASSLSSETQYF
TGTGCCAGCAGCTTATCTAGCGAGACCCAGTACTTC
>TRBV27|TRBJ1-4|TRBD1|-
CASSHRGEKLFF
TGTGCCAGCAGTCACAGGGGTGAAAAACTGTTTTTT
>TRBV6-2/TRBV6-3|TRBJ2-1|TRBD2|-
CASSYGRLAGVDNEQFF
TGTGCCAGCAGTTATGGGCGACTAGCGGGGGTGGACAATGAGCAGTTCTTC
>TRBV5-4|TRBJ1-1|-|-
CASSLGFRANTEAFF
TGTGCCAGCAGCTTGGGTTTCAGGGCTAACACTGAAGCTTTCTTT
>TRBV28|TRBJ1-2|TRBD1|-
CASRGQVRGYTF
TGTGCCAGCAGAGGACAGGTTCGTGGCTACACCTTC
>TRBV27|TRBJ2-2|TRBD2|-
CASGLLAGGYTGELFF
TGTGCCAGCGGCTTATTGGCGGGAGGGTACACCGGGGAGCTGTTTTTT
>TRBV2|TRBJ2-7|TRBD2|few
CASSGPPSGRADEQYF
TGTGCCAGCAGTGGCCCTCCTAGCGGGAGGGCCGATGAGCAGTACTTC
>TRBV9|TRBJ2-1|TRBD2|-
CASRGLAGEQFF
TGTGCCAGCAGAGGACTAGCGGGGGAGCAGTTCTTC
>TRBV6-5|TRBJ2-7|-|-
CASRTPQNPYEQYF
TGTGCCAGCCGAACCCCACAGAACCCCTACGAGCAGTACTTC
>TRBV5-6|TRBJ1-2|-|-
CASSLTRGTDYGYTF
TGTGCCAGCAGCTTAACAAGGGGAACGGACTATGGCTACACCTTC
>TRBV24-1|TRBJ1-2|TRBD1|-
CATSDLDRVEAEGYTF
TGTGCCACCAGTGATTTGGACAGGGTTGAAGCGGAAGGCTACACCTTC
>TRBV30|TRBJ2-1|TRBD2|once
CAYGTSGSKEQFF
TGTGCCTACGGGACTAGCGGGAGCAAGGAGCAGTTCTTC
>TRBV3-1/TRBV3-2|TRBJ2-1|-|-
CASSQRNEQFF
TGTGCCAGCAGCCAGCGCAATGAGCAGTTCTTC
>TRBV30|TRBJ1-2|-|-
CAWIGGVDYGYTF
TGTGCCTGGATTGGGGGGGTAGACTATGGCTACACCTTC
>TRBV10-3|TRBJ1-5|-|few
CAISERGNNQPQHF
TGTGCCATCAGTGAAAGGGGGAACAATCAGCCCCAGCATTTT
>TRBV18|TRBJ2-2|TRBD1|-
CASSRGQGNTGELFF
TGTGCCAGCTCGAGAGGACAGGGTAACACCGGGGAGCTGTTTTTT
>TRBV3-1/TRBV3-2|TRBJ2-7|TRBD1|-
CASSQESATGTGLYEQYF
TGTGCCAGCAGCCAAGAAAGCGCTACGGGGACAGGGCTTTACGAGCAGTACTTC
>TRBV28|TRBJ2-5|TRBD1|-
CARTGEETQYF
TGTGCCAGAACAGGGGAAGAGACCCAGTACTTC
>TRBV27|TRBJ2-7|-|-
CASSRGEAYEQYF
TGTGCCAGCAGCAGGGGCGAGGCCTACGAGCAGTACTTC
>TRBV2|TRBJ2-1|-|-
CASKPGRGTYNEQFF
TGTGCCAGCAAACCCGGGAGAGGGACCTACAATGAGCAGTTCTTC